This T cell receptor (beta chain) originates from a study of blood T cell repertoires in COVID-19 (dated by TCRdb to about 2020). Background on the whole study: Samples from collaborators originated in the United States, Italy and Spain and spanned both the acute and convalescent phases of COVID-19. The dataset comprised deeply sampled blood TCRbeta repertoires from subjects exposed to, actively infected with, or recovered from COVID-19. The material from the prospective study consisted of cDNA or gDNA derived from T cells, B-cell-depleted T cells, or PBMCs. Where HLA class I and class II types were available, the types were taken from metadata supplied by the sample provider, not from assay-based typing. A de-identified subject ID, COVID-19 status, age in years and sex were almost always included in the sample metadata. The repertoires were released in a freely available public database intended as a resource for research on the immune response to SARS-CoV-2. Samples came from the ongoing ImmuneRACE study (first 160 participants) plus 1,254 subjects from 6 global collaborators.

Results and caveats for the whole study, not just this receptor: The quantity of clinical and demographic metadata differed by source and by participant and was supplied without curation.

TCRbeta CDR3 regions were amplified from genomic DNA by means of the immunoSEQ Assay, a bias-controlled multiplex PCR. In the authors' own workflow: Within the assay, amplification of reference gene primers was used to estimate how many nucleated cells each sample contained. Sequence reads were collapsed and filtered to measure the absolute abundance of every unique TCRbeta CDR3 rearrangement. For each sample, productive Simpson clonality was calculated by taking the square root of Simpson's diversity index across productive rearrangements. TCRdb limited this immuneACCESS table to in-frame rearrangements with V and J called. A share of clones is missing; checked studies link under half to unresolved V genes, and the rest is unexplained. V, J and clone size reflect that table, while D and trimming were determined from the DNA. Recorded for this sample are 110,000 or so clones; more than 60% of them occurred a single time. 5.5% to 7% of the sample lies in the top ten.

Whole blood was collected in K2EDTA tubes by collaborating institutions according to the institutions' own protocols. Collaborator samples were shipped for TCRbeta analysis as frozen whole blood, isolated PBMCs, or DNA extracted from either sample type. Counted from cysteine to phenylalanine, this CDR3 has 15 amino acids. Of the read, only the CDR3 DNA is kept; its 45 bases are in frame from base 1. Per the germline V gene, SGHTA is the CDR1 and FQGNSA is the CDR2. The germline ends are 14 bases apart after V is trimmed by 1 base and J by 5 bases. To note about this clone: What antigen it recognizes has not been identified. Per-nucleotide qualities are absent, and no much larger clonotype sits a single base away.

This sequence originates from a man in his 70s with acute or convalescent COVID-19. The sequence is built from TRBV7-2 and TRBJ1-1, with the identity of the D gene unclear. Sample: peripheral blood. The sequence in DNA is TGTGCCAGCAGCTTAGGTTCGTCTAGAGCGACTGAAGCTTTCTTT. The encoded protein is CASSLGSSRATEAFF.